Listed here is a single T cell receptor (beta chain). The antigen is not known. The germline V gene encodes CDR1 SGDLS and CDR2 YYNGEE. There are 14 residues in the CDR3. V gave up 3 bases and J gave up 5 bases, with 14 bases separating them. Here immunoSEQ multiplex PCR was the method, and the copy in TCRdb shows in-frame clones only, minus some. The top ten clones hold over 0.15% of a sample with 100,000 to 150,000 clones, around 95% of them seen once. This sample was taken from a study of OX40 agonist ivuxolimab in advanced cancers. Study as a whole: Ivuxolimab is an agonistic anti-OX40 (CD134) antibody, and patients were treated with it. Enrolled patients in dose escalation had cancers that were hepatocellular carcinoma, melanoma, renal cell or head and neck cancer. Every 2 weeks, patients received ivuxolimab intravenously, dosed at 0.01 to 10 mg/kg.

General study findings and limits: CD4+ and CD8+ blood T cells expanded clonally by week 6 at 0.1 to 3.0 mg/kg.

The chain links TRBV9 to TRBJ2-5; D is possibly TRBD2 (6 bases). The receptor comes from an adult with an advanced solid tumor such as melanoma, head and neck, liver or kidney cancer. The starting material was CD4+ or CD8+ T cells sorted from blood, obtained in a trial of the OX40 agonist ivuxolimab. The CDR3 loop reads CASSALGGGETQYF. CDR3 sequence (DNA): TGTGCCAGCAGCGCCCTTGGTGGGGGGGAGACCCAGTACTTC. The full variable domain, in which reference TRBV9 and TRBJ2-5 provide the parts outside the CDR3, is DSGVTQTPKHLITATGQRVTLRCSPRSGDLSVYWYQQSLDQGLQFLIQYYNGEERAKGNILERFSAQQFPDLHSELNLSSLELGDSALYFCASSALGGGETQYFGPGTRLLVL.